A selection of T cell receptor beta chains follows, all from one sample in a study of blood T cell repertoires in COVID-19. Clones were sequenced by immunoSEQ multiplex PCR, and TCRdb holds only the in-frame ones, with some missing. The sample shows about 68,000 clones, 65% to 90% of them seen only once. Sample: peripheral blood. These receptors originate from a man of 80 years or more with acute or convalescent COVID-19. Both conserved end residues are part of each CDR3. The D gene is left open where the match is weak. The size of a clone is reported for some rows only, either as once, few or many, or as a class for expanded clones.

>TRBV11-2|15|few|TRBJ1-6|-
TGTGCCAGCAGCCCACCCGGCAGGGATAATTCACCCCTCCACTTT
CASSPPGRDNSPLHF
>TRBV18|15|-|TRBJ1-6|TRBD1
TGTGCCAGCTCACCTTCAGGGGGTAGGGATTCACCCCTCCACTTT
CASSPSGGRDSPLHF
>TRBV19|14|few|TRBJ2-4|TRBD1
TGTGCCAGTGGACTCGGGACAGGGGTAAACATTCAGTACTTC
CASGLGTGVNIQYF
>TRBV27|14|-|TRBJ1-2|TRBD1
TGTGCCAGCAGCCGCACTGACAGGGGATATGGCTACACCTTC
CASSRTDRGYGYTF
>TRBV9|13|-|TRBJ2-3|-
TGTGCCAGCAGCGCCCCTTCTCTTGATACGCAGTATTTT
CASSAPSLDTQYF
>TRBV7-8|16|-|TRBJ1-1|-
TGTGCCAGCAGCATAAAGGGAACAGGGCGGAACACTGAAGCTTTCTTT
CASSIKGTGRNTEAFF
>TRBV5-6|13|-|TRBJ2-7|-
TGTGCCAGCAGTCGTCGCCTAGCGAGCGAGCAGTACTTC
CASSRRLASEQYF
>TRBV4-3|12|-|TRBJ2-1|-
TGCGCCAGTTCACGAGGTCCGGATGAGCAGTTCTTC
CASSRGPDEQFF
>TRBV12-3/TRBV12-4|13|-|TRBJ1-5|-
TGTGCCAGCAGTCCACAGGTTTATCAGCCCCAGCATTTT
CASSPQVYQPQHF
>TRBV5-1|14|-|TRBJ1-1|-
TGCGCCAGCAGCGCAACAGCGGGCGCGACTGAAGCTTTCTTT
CASSATAGATEAFF
>TRBV7-2|15|-|TRBJ2-7|TRBD1
TGTGCCAGCAGCTTAGGGGGGACAGGGAGCTACGAGCAGTACTTC
CASSLGGTGSYEQYF
>TRBV13|16|few|TRBJ1-1|TRBD1
TGTGCCAGCAGCTCTACAGGGGGCTTCCGCCCACGGGAAGCTTTCTTT
CASSSTGGFRPREAFF
>TRBV7-8|14|-|TRBJ2-7|TRBD1
TGTGCCAGCAGCGCATCGACAGGGCTCCACGAGCAGTACTTC
CASSASTGLHEQYF
>TRBV19|15|-|TRBJ1-5|-
TGTGCCAGTAGTATCACAGCATATAGCAATCAGCCCCAGCATTTT
CASSITAYSNQPQHF
>TRBV11-2|17|-|TRBJ2-1|TRBD1
TGTGCCAGCAGCTTAAAGTCCGGGACAGGGGGTAGGAATGAGCAGTTCTTC
CASSLKSGTGGRNEQFF
>TRBV10-1|17|-|TRBJ2-1|-
TGCGCCAGCAGTGGCCCCCACCGGGACTCGACGTACAATGAGCAGTTCTTC
CASSGPHRDSTYNEQFF
>TRBV9|16|few|TRBJ1-4|TRBD1
TGTGCCAGCAGCGAAACAGGGGACCCAATGGGGGAAAAACTGTTTTTT
CASSETGDPMGEKLFF
>TRBV9|13|-|TRBJ2-1|-
TGTGCCAGCAGCGTCGTCCTAGGGGATGAGCAGTTCTTC
CASSVVLGDEQFF
>TRBV28|14|-|TRBJ1-2|-
TGTGCCAGCATAAGGACTGGGCGAAACTATGGCTACACCTTC
CASIRTGRNYGYTF
>TRBV7-8|19|-|TRBJ1-5|-
TGTGCCAGCAGCTTAGCGCTCTCAGATTGGCCTGGGCGCAATCAGCCCCAGCATTTT
CASSLALSDWPGRNQPQHF
>TRBV30|13|-|TRBJ1-1|TRBD1
TGTGCCTCCCGGACAGGGCCAAGCACTGAAGCTTTCTTT
CASRTGPSTEAFF
>TRBV9|15|-|TRBJ2-1|TRBD2
TGTGCCAGCAGTTTCGGGACTAGCGGTTACAATGAGCAGTTCTTC
CASSFGTSGYNEQFF
>TRBV6-9|12|-|TRBJ1-4|-
TGTGCCAGCAGTTACAGGAATGAAAAACTGTTTTTT
CASSYRNEKLFF
>TRBV7-2|17|-|TRBJ1-2|TRBD1
TGTGCCAGCAGCCTACGGACAGGGGGCGTCTTCAGAGGTGGCTACACCTTC
CASSLRTGGVFRGGYTF
>TRBV7-3|13|-|TRBJ2-3|TRBD1
TGTGCCAGCAGACAGGGGAGTGGAGATACGCAGTATTTT
CASRQGSGDTQYF
>TRBV29-1|11|once|TRBJ2-4|-
TGCAGCGTTGTAGCTAAAAACATTCAGTACTTC
CSVVAKNIQYF
>TRBV29-1|13|-|TRBJ1-2|-
TGCAGCGTTGAGGAGGGCGGGTTCGGTGGCTACACCTTC
CSVEEGGFGGYTF
>TRBV5-1|14|-|TRBJ1-2|TRBD1
TGCGCCAGCGCGGGGAAAGGGGGCCTGGGTGGCTACACCTTC
CASAGKGGLGGYTF
>TRBV7-9|15|-|TRBJ2-5|TRBD1
TGTGCCAGCAGCCCGGGGGTACAGGGGGGAGAGACCCAGTACTTC
CASSPGVQGGETQYF
>TRBV18|12|-|TRBJ2-2|-
TGTGCCAGCTCAAGAGAGACCGGGGAGCTGTTTTTT
CASSRETGELFF
>TRBV7-8|15|-|TRBJ1-1|TRBD1
TGTGCCAGCAGCTTGACAGGGTCTAGAGTCACTGAAGCTTTCTTT
CASSLTGSRVTEAFF
>TRBV13|16|-|TRBJ2-3|TRBD1
TGTGCCAGCAGCTTCCGGGACAGGACTTACACAGATACGCAGTATTTT
CASSFRDRTYTDTQYF
>TRBV5-1|14|few|TRBJ1-1|TRBD1
TGCGCCAGCAGCCCCGGGACAGGGGGACTTGAAGCTTTCTTT
CASSPGTGGLEAFF
>TRBV6-5|13|-|TRBJ1-1|-
TGTGCCAGCAGGAAATGGAACGGGAATATAGCTTTCTTT
CASRKWNGNIAFF
>TRBV9|15|-|TRBJ1-3|TRBD1
TGTGCCAGCAGCCCATCCGGGACAGGGGGAAACACCATATATTTT
CASSPSGTGGNTIYF
>TRBV4-3|18|-|TRBJ2-2|TRBD1
TGCGCCAGCAGCCAAGAGTGGGCGAGGGGGCGCCCCACCGGGGAGCTGTTTTTT
CASSQEWARGRPTGELFF
>TRBV23-1|16|once|TRBJ1-3|-
TGCGCCAGCAACACCCCAGGGGCCGGCTCTGGAAACACCATATATTTT
CASNTPGAGSGNTIYF
>TRBV7-2|17|-|TRBJ1-6|TRBD1
TGTGCCAGCAGCCCGTTAGACAGGGGGCCGGGGAATTCACCCCTCCACTTT
CASSPLDRGPGNSPLHF
>TRBV11-2|15|few|TRBJ2-3|TRBD1
TGTGCCAGCAGCTTAGCCGGGACAGACACAGATACGCAGTATTTT
CASSLAGTDTDTQYF
>TRBV29-1|13|-|TRBJ1-4|-
TGCAGCGTTGTGGTCAGCCCGGGAGAAAAACTGTTTTTT
CSVVVSPGEKLFF
>TRBV6-5|13|few|TRBJ2-2|TRBD2
TGTGCCAGCTCTAGCGGGAAGATCGGGGAGCTGTTTTTT
CASSSGKIGELFF
>TRBV3-1/TRBV3-2|14|-|TRBJ1-2|TRBD1
TGTGCCAGCAGCCAGTACAGGGGTTCGTATGGCTACACCTTC
CASSQYRGSYGYTF
>TRBV7-2|14|-|TRBJ2-2|-
TGTGCCAGCAGCTCGCAGGGGAGCCCCGGGGAGCTGTTTTTT
CASSSQGSPGELFF
>TRBV3-1/TRBV3-2|13|-|TRBJ2-1|-
TGTGCCAGCAGCCAAGTATCGGTTGGTGAGCAGTTCTTC
CASSQVSVGEQFF
>TRBV9|15|-|TRBJ2-1|TRBD2
TGTGCCAGCAGCGTAGTACTAGCGGGTTTCAATGAGCAGTTCTTC
CASSVVLAGFNEQFF
>TRBV7-9|17|-|TRBJ2-7|TRBD2
TGTGCCAGCAGCTTAGAGGGACTAGCGATTCTTACCTACGAGCAGTACTTC
CASSLEGLAILTYEQYF
>TRBV7-2|15|-|TRBJ2-1|TRBD2
TGTGCCAGCAGCTTAGCTAGCGGGAGGGCCGATGAGCAGTTCTTC
CASSLASGRADEQFF
>TRBV6-5|14|few|TRBJ1-4|TRBD1
TGTGCCAGCAGTTACGCGAACAGGGGAGAAAAACTGTTTTTT
CASSYANRGEKLFF
>TRBV28|12|-|TRBJ1-1|-
TGTGCCAGCACGGGGATGATAACTGAAGCTTTCTTT
CASTGMITEAFF